The sequence of this T cell receptor (beta chain) was determined in a study of blood T cell repertoires in COVID-19. V was clipped by 0 bases and J by 4 bases, with 7 bases between them. This CDR3 comprises 13 residues. The germline gives CDR1 GTSNPN, CDR2 SVGIG (reference sequence). Profiling relied on immunoSEQ multiplex PCR, and the TCRdb table lists in-frame clones only, not all of them. This sample has approximately 170,000 clones, with around four fifths found just once. The sequence was collected from a man aged 65 to 79 who had recovered from COVID-19. V usage is TRBV30 and J usage is TRBJ1-5; D unresolved. Sequences were obtained from peripheral blood. The CDR3 reads CAWSVRANQPQHF. CDR3 in DNA: TGTGCCTGGAGTGTGAGGGCAAATCAGCCCCAGCATTTT.